A selection of T cell receptor beta chains follows, all from one sample in a study of CD8+CD57+ T cells in acquired aplastic anemia. TCRdb ran MiXCR on the reads and lists one entry per CDR3 protein. The sample contains around 180,000 distinct CDR3 sequences, about 64% of which appear only once. Sequenced input: sorted CD4+, CD8+, or CD8+CD57+ T cells (not recorded which) from PBMCs. The receptors were gathered from a human donor in good health. Both conserved end residues are part of each CDR3. The D gene is left open where the match is weak. Size values are once, few and many counts, or a class for expanded clones, and some rows have none.

TRBV29-1	15	-	TRBJ2-7	many	TGCAGCGTTGAAGGGGCAGGGGCTAGCTCCTACGAGCAGTACTTC	CSVEGAGASSYEQYF
TRBV24-1	16	-	TRBJ2-2	-	TGTGCCAGCAGTTTACTCGACAGCCTGAACACCGGGGAGCTGTTTTTT	CASSLLDSLNTGELFF
TRBV7-3	15	-	TRBJ2-5	once	TGTGCCAGCAGCTTAATTCCTGGCGAGCAAGAGACCCAGTACTTC	CASSLIPGEQETQYF
TRBV12-3/TRBV12-4	12	-	TRBJ1-6	-	TGTGCCAGCAGTGCCTACAATTCACCCCTCCACTTT	CASSAYNSPLHF
TRBV6-1	14	-	TRBJ2-7	-	TGTGCCAGCAGTTATAGAGGACAGTCCTACGAGCAGTACTTC	CASSYRGQSYEQYF
TRBV19	13	-	TRBJ1-6	-	TGTGCCAGTAAAAGGGACACCGATTCACCCCTCCACTTT	CASKRDTDSPLHF
TRBV20-1	14	-	TRBJ1-3	-	TGCAGTGCTAGAGGATCGGGGTATCGAGACACCATATATTTT	CSARGSGYRDTIYF
TRBV20-1	13	-	TRBJ2-7	-	TGCAGTGCGTTACCCGGGCCCACCGGAGAGCAGTACTTC	CSALPGPTGEQYF
TRBV20-1	15	-	TRBJ2-3	-	TGCAGTGCTAGAGATTACGAGGGGAGCACAGATACGCAGTATTTT	CSARDYEGSTDTQYF
TRBV7-9	14	TRBD1	TRBJ2-7	few	TGTGCCAGCAGCTCCCCGGACAGGACCTACGAGCAGTACTTC	CASSSPDRTYEQYF
TRBV20-1	12	TRBD2	TRBJ2-7	-	TGCAGTGCTAGGGACCTAGCGGGAGAGCAGTACTTC	CSARDLAGEQYF
TRBV5-1	15	-	TRBJ2-5	once	TGCGCCAGCAGCTTGACAGGGACGTACCAAGAGACCCAGTACTTC	CASSLTGTYQETQYF
TRBV20-1	13	TRBD1	TRBJ1-2	many	TGCAGTGCTAGAGCAGGGGGCAGTGAAGGCTACACCTTC	CSARAGGSEGYTF
TRBV9	16	TRBD1	TRBJ2-3	-	TGTGCCAGCAGCGTGGGACAGGGGCGCTCCACAGATACGCAGTATTTT	CASSVGQGRSTDTQYF
TRBV7-9	13	-	TRBJ1-1	-	TGTGCCAGCAGTGCCCCGGGACACCCTGAAGCTTTCTTT	CASSAPGHPEAFF
TRBV5-6	15	-	TRBJ2-5	-	TGTGCCAGCAGCTTGGCTCCCCAGGGACAAGAGACCCAGTACTTC	CASSLAPQGQETQYF
TRBV5-1	16	TRBD1	TRBJ1-2	few	TGCGCCAGCAGCTTGGACAGGGGAGCCCTGAACTATGGCTACACCTTC	CASSLDRGALNYGYTF
TRBV19	14	TRBD1	TRBJ1-4	-	TGTGCCAGTAGTATCCTGGGGACAGCCGTTAAACTGTTTTTT	CASSILGTAVKLFF
TRBV9	13	-	TRBJ2-3	many	TGTGCCAGCAGCGCGTTGGGGGCAGATACGCAGTATTTT	CASSALGADTQYF
TRBV5-1	14	TRBD1	TRBJ2-7	-	TGCGCCAGCAGGCCGGGACAGGGCGGCGGCGAGCAGTACTTC	CASRPGQGGGEQYF